The following is a T cell receptor (beta chain) sequence with its context. Antigen: not known. The CDR3 spans 14 residues. Germline V gene data show CDR1 as SEHNR and CDR2 as FQNEAQ (reference sequence). Unmatched junction bases numbered 6, after V lost 5 bases and J lost 5 bases. The data derive from a study of T cell responses to AZD1222 COVID-19 vaccine. Using immunoSEQ multiplex PCR, the repertoire was profiled, and TCRdb retains in-frame clones only, with some absent. The sample shows 100,000 to 120,000 clones, about nine tenths of them seen only once. Study-wide points: Mapped onto spike, vaccine-associated CD4 TCRs spanned it and were dominant at 160-218 and 743-854. Donors in the cohort were predominantly white British and more often female, and clonal diversity was possibly underestimated.

This TCR was recovered from an adult in good health. The chain is built from TRBV7-9 and TRBJ1-1; 9 bases are shared with TRBD1. The source material was peripheral blood, sampled on day 0 of MenACWY control vaccination. Here the CDR3 DNA reads TGTGCCAGCAGCAGGGACAGGGAGGGAACTGAAGCTTTCTTT. It translates to CASSRDREGTEAFF.